The clone carrying this TCR beta chain occurred once. The germline CDR1 and CDR2 sequences are MNHEY and SVGAGI. The J segment lost 6 bases and the V segment lost 6 bases, leaving 8 bases of the junction unmatched. This CDR3 has 15 residues. The sample comes from a study of PD-1 blockade in classical Hodgkin lymphoma. Method: immunoSEQ multiplex PCR; TCRdb's copy keeps in-frame clones and lacks some. This table holds tens of thousands of clones, just over 90% found once. The time point: newly diagnosed, previously untreated cHL patient sample. Input material: peripheral blood mononuclear cells (PBMCs). The chain recombines TRBV6-5 with TRBJ2-3; TRBD2 agrees at 11 bases. The origin of this receptor is a human donor with classical Hodgkin lymphoma. Here the CDR3 DNA reads TGTGCCAGCAGGTTTAGCGGGAGGGCCTGGGATACGCAGTATTTT. Encoded protein: CASRFSGRAWDTQYF.